This T cell receptor beta chain originates from a study of blood T cell repertoires in COVID-19. The overall study: The analysed material was cDNA or gDNA that came from T cells, B-cell-depleted T cells, or PBMCs.

In the original analysis: From reference gene primer amplification, estimates of nucleated cell counts were derived. Clones were read by immunoSEQ multiplex PCR, and TCRdb kept only the in-frame ones, dropping some. Clonal size and the V and J genes are those of that table, whereas D and trimming came from the DNA. The table lists tens of thousands of clones, approximately 83% of them singletons. The V end was cut by 3 bases, the J end by 6 bases, with 12 bases between. This CDR3 spans 13 amino acids. Germline values: CDR1 SGHRS, CDR2 YFSETQ. This clone was found a few times. The chain is built from TRBV5-1 and TRBJ1-1; TRBD1 might be the D (5 bases). The source is a human donor in a cohort sampled during active COVID-19. The source material was peripheral blood. The CDR3 sequence: CASSSGGGSEAFF. In nucleotides, the CDR3 is TGCGCCAGCAGCTCCGGTGGGGGGTCTGAAGCTTTCTTT.